What follows are 31 T cell receptor beta chains derived from one specimen sequenced in a study of T cell responses to AZD1222 COVID-19 vaccine. TCRdb's table, derived via immunoSEQ multiplex PCR, lists solely in-frame clones and lacks some. The sample includes approximately 65,000 clones, about four fifths of them seen just once. The source material was peripheral blood, sampled on day 0 of AZD1222 vaccination. All receptors derive from an adult in good health.

In its sample, this clone was seen a few times. The V call is TRBV7-6, the J call TRBJ2-3, with D possibly TRBD1 on 5 matching bases. The CDR3 sequence is 15 residues long. Trimming removed 2 bases at V and 2 bases at J, with 11 bases between. The germline CDR1 and CDR2 sequences are SGHVS and FNYEAQ. The CDR3 nucleotides read TGTGCCAGCAGCTTACTGGGGCTAAACACAGATACGCAGTATTTT. It encodes CASSLLGLNTDTQYF.

The table lists this clone with a few counts. The gene calls are TRBV23-1 and TRBJ1-3; D unresolved. TRBV23-1 is assigned to the ORF class and has an uncertain function. CDR3 size: 15 residues. Trimming pared 8 bases from V and 3 bases from J, leaving 17 bases between. CDR3 coding DNA: TGCGCCAGCGGCCCAACCCTATTCGATGGAAACACCATATATTTT. Translation: CASGPTLFDGNTIYF.

This chain uses TRBV10-3 with TRBJ2-1; 7 positions agree with TRBD1. Trimming took 6 bases from V and 4 from J; bases not matched to a gene: 3. Germline values: CDR1 ENHRY, CDR2 SYGVKD. The CDR3 contains 13 residues. CDR3 bases: TGTGCCATCAGGGGGGACAGTTACAATGAGCAGTTCTTC. This gives the protein CAIRGDSYNEQFF.

CDR3 amino acids: CASSQDDFRASGGDTEAFF. CDR3 DNA sequence: TGTGCCAGCAGCCAAGATGATTTTAGGGCCTCAGGGGGGGACACTGAAGCTTTCTTT. This chain joins TRBV14 and TRBJ1-1; 7 bases line up with TRBD1. V was clipped by 0 bases and J by 3 bases; unmatched bases: 16. Germline V gene sequence: CDR1 SGHDN, CDR2 FVKESK. The CDR3 consists of 19 residues.

The chain couples TRBV19 to TRBJ2-5; TRBD1 agrees at 7 bases. The CDR3 sequence is 14 residues long. With 6 bases clipped from V and 1 base from J, the junction kept 5 bases outside the gene matches. Germline CDR1 LNHDA, CDR2 SQIVND (reference sequence). The CDR3 sequence is CASSLGTAQETQYF. DNA for the CDR3: TGTGCCAGTAGCCTCGGGACAGCCCAAGAGACCCAGTACTTC.

The sample holds one count of this clone. This sequence joins TRBV4-3 and TRBJ1-5; D not resolved. V lost 0 bases and J 0 bases, leaving 3 bases between the germline ends. From germline, CDR1 is LGHNA and CDR2 YSLEER. The CDR3 runs to 14 residues. For the CDR3, the DNA is TGCGCCAGCAGCCAAGATATTAGCAATCAGCCCCAGCATTTT. It is translated as CASSQDISNQPQHF.

CDR3 region: CASKTPGLAEKNQETQYF. CDR3 bases: TGCGCCAGCAAGACACCGGGACTAGCGGAAAAAAATCAAGAGACCCAGTACTTC. The chain joins TRBV10-2 to TRBJ2-5; 11 bases line up with TRBD2. J gave up 2 bases and V 7 bases, and 15 bases lay outside the gene matches. The CDR3 loop spans 18 amino acids. Germline V lookup: CDR1 WSHSY, CDR2 SAAADI.

The chain uses TRBV28 and TRBJ2-5, with 9 bases that match TRBD1. Germline values: CDR1 MDHEN, CDR2 SYDVKM. The CDR3 runs 14 residues. The V and J ends lost 7 bases and 5 bases, in that order; junction bases with no gene match: 8. CDR3 nucleotide sequence: TGTGCCAGCACCTATACCGACAGGGGGGAGACCCAGTACTTC. Encoded protein: CASTYTDRGETQYF.

The chain recombines TRBV2 with TRBJ2-3; 8 bases are a match to TRBD1. The CDR3 extends over 12 amino acids. The germline V gene has CDR1 SNHLY and CDR2 FYNNEI. The V gene end was trimmed by 0 bases and the J gene end by 13 bases; junction bases not matched to a gene: 3. The CDR3: CASSEAGGQEYF. In nucleotides, the CDR3 is TGTGCCAGCAGTGAAGCAGGGGGACAGGAGTATTTT.

This clone was observed a single time. The chain recombines TRBV4-2 with TRBJ2-3; TRBD2 matches at 7 bases. This CDR3 contains 14 residues. Germline V CDR1 and CDR2: LGHNA, YNFKEQ. The ends lost 4 bases at V and 1 base at J; junction bases unmatched: 2. For the CDR3, the DNA is TGTGCCAGCAGCCCTGGGGGGGGCACAGATACGCAGTATTTT. Its translation is CASSPGGGTDTQYF.

This chain uses TRBV28 with TRBJ1-5, with 7 bases identical to TRBD1. CDR3 length equals 15 residues. The junction had 9 bases not matched to a gene; V was cut back by 6 bases and J by 4 bases. CDR1 is MDHEN and CDR2 is SYDVKM in the germline V gene. Here the CDR3 reads CASRMTGSFNQPQHF. The CDR3 bases are TGTGCCAGCAGGATGACAGGGTCCTTTAATCAGCCCCAGCATTTT.

The V call is TRBV6-1, the J call TRBJ2-3, with D maybe TRBD2 (6 bases). CDR3 length equals 15 residues. Deletions cut 1 base from V and 6 bases from J, with 14 bases between. Germline V gene data show CDR1 as MNHNS and CDR2 as SASEGT. The CDR3 sequence: CASSEGDSTLDTQYF. DNA for the CDR3: TGTGCCAGCAGTGAAGGGGACTCAACTCTGGATACGCAGTATTTT.

The chain joins TRBV2 to TRBJ2-7; 8 bases align to TRBD1. V was clipped by 6 bases and J by 6 bases; unmatched bases: 7. The CDR3 is 13 residues long. Germline CDR1 reads SNHLY; CDR2 reads FYNNEI. DNA of the CDR3: TGTGCCAGCAGAATAGACAGGGGATCCGAGCAGTACTTC. Its protein product is CASRIDRGSEQYF. Full variable domain (outside the CDR3, taken from reference TRBV2 and TRBJ2-7): EPEVTQTPSHQVTQMGQEVILRCVPISNHLYFYWYRQILGQKVEFLVSFYNNEISEKSEIFDDQFSVERPDGSNFTLKIRSTKLEDSAMYFCASRIDRGSEQYFGPGTRLTVT.

CDR3 sequence reads: CARGGADTDTQYF. CDR3 coding DNA: TGTGCCAGGGGGGGGGCTGACACAGATACGCAGTATTTT. The J gene is TRBJ2-3, the V gene TRBV21-1; the table's TRBD2 call for D was not verified on the DNA. TRBV21-1 is a pseudogene locus. The CDR3 sequence is 13 residues long.

V usage is TRBV5-6 and J usage is TRBJ1-6, with D possibly TRBD1 on 5 matching bases. Germline CDR1 is SGHDT and CDR2 is YYEEEE. V lost 2 bases to trimming and J lost 9 bases, with 12 bases between them. The CDR3 spans 14 residues. This CDR3 reads CASSFRDRGSPLHF. The DNA of the CDR3 is TGTGCCAGCAGCTTCAGGGATCGGGGTTCACCCCTCCACTTT.

This chain links TRBV3-1 (or the pseudogene TRBV3-2) with TRBJ1-6; D is unresolved. Germline values: CDR1 LGHDT, CDR2 YNNKEL (reference sequence). The V end lost 1 base, the J end lost 6 bases, and 19 bases lay between the germline ends. This CDR3 is built from 18 residues. CDR3 loop: CASSQGVGPTAPNSPLHF. The CDR3 region has the DNA TGTGCCAGCAGCCAAGGAGTCGGTCCCACCGCCCCTAATTCACCCCTCCACTTT.

The rearrangement uses TRBV9 and TRBJ2-5, with no clear D. Trimming removed 2 bases from V and 1 base from J, with 15 bases in between. In germline, CDR1 is SGDLS, CDR2 YYNGEE. The CDR3 contains 16 residues. The CDR3 sequence: CASSVSGGALQETQYF. The DNA for the CDR3 is TGTGCCAGCAGCGTTTCCGGCGGAGCGCTCCAAGAGACCCAGTACTTC. Complete variable domain (other parts from reference TRBV9 and TRBJ2-5): DSGVTQTPKHLITATGQRVTLRCSPRSGDLSVYWYQQSLDQGLQFLIQYYNGEERAKGNILERFSAQQFPDLHSELNLSSLELGDSALYFCASSVSGGALQETQYFGPGTRLLVL.

The V gene is TRBV28, the J gene TRBJ1-1; 8 nucleotides match TRBD1. Germline CDR1 reads MDHEN; CDR2 reads SYDVKM. The CDR3 spans 14 residues. V lost 5 bases to trimming and J lost 3 bases; unmatched junction nucleotides: 5. Here the CDR3 DNA reads TGTGCCAGCAGTGTCAGGGGGCAGGACACTGAAGCTTTCTTT. Amino acids: CASSVRGQDTEAFF.

This sequence joins TRBV12-3 or TRBV12-4 and TRBJ1-6; D remains ambiguous. Between the trimmed V and J ends, which lost 0 bases and 13 bases, there was a span of 10 bases. This CDR3 is built from 13 residues. The CDR3 nucleotides read TGTGCCAGCAGTTTAGCGGGGATTCGGCCCCTCCACTTT. This sequence encodes CASSLAGIRPLHF.

This chain joins TRBV7-9 and TRBJ2-5; TRBD2 agrees at 8 bases. The CDR3 totals 16 residues. The V and J ends lost 8 bases and 9 bases, in that order; junction bases with no gene match: 20. The V gene's germline CDR1 is SEHNR and CDR2 FQNEAQ (reference sequence). CDR3 nucleotides: TGTGCCAGCCACTCCCCAAAGCGGGGGCTGAGCGCGGCCCAGTACTTC. Translation gives CASHSPKRGLSAAQYF.

CDR3 in amino acids: CASSVLGQPQHF. The CDR3 nucleotides read TGTGCCAGTAGTGTCCTCGGCCAGCCCCAGCATTTT. The chain combines TRBV19 with TRBJ1-5; D gene uncertain. V lost 5 bases to trimming and J lost 7 bases, with 9 bases between them. This CDR3 is 12 amino acids long. In germline, CDR1 is LNHDA, CDR2 SQIVND (reference sequence).

The chain carries TRBV5-5 and TRBJ1-2; tentatively, D is TRBD1 (5 bases). Trimming stripped 4 bases from V and 0 bases from J, with 13 bases between. This CDR3 has 15 residues. Per germline, CDR1 SGHKS and CDR2 YYEKEE (reference sequence). As DNA, the CDR3 is TGTGCCAGCAGCCTGCAGGGTTTCTCTAACTATGGCTACACCTTC. It encodes CASSLQGFSNYGYTF.

The chain has TRBV5-6 and TRBJ1-3; D is undetermined. Germline V gene data show CDR1 as SGHDT and CDR2 as YYEEEE. This CDR3 has 13 amino acids. V was clipped by 3 bases and J by 8 bases, with 12 bases between them. As DNA, the CDR3 is TGTGCCAGCAGCTCGCCGGGTTTGGACACCATATATTTT. Protein: CASSSPGLDTIYF.

The rearrangement links TRBV9 to TRBJ2-1; the match to TRBD2 covers 10 bases. This CDR3 comprises 15 residues. The trim removed 0 bases at V and 3 bases at J, leaving 0 bases unmatched. CDR1 is SGDLS, CDR2 YYNGEE, per germline. The CDR3 DNA sequence: TGTGCCAGCAGCGTAGTAGCGGGGGGCTACAATGAGCAGTTCTTC. Translating gives CASSVVAGGYNEQFF.

This clone was found a few times. This chain uses TRBV29-1 with TRBJ2-2; possible D gene TRBD2, 5 bases. The CDR3 contains 14 residues. Trimming stripped 5 bases from V and 2 bases from J, with 12 bases between. Germline CDR1 reads SQVTM; CDR2 reads ANQGSEA. DNA for the CDR3: TGCAGCGTTCCAGGACGGACTAACACCGGGGAGCTGTTTTTT. Amino acid sequence: CSVPGRTNTGELFF.

The V call is TRBV11-2, the J call TRBJ1-1, with TRBD1 as a possible D gene (5 bases). Trimming left V 2 bases short and J 5 bases short, with 15 bases between. Germline CDR1 SGHAT, CDR2 FQNNGV. The CDR3 spans 15 residues. CDR3 loop: CASSLQGRGGTEAFF. The CDR3 bases are TGTGCCAGCAGCTTACAGGGTCGGGGGGGGACTGAAGCTTTCTTT.

The chain combines TRBV4-3 with TRBJ2-2; a weak D match, TRBD2 (6 bases). This CDR3 has 16 residues. V shed 0 bases and J shed 5 bases, with 13 bases lying between them. Germline assignment: CDR1 LGHNA and CDR2 YSLEER. The CDR3 reads CASSQDGGVRTGELFF. For the CDR3, the DNA is TGCGCCAGCAGCCAAGATGGAGGGGTGCGGACCGGGGAGCTGTTTTTT.

J is TRBJ1-4 and V is TRBV25-1; possibly TRBD1 for D (5 bases). CDR3 size: 14 residues. The germline gives CDR1 MGHDK, CDR2 SYGVNS. V shed 8 bases and J shed 5 bases, with 15 bases lying between them. The CDR3 DNA follows: TGTGCCAGCGGATGGACCGAGGGGAATGAAAAACTGTTTTTT. This sequence encodes CASGWTEGNEKLFF.

The V gene is TRBV19, the J gene TRBJ2-1; D uncertain. V lost 5 bases to trimming and J lost 6 bases, with 5 bases between them. CDR3 length: 11 residues. Germline V lookup: CDR1 LNHDA, CDR2 SQIVND (reference sequence). The CDR3 loop reads CASSSANEQFF. The CDR3 nucleotides read TGTGCCAGTAGTTCCGCCAATGAGCAGTTCTTC. The variable domain in full, completed from reference TRBV19 and TRBJ2-1, reads DGGITQSPKYLFRKEGQNVTLSCEQNLNHDAMYWYRQDPGQGLRLIYYSQIVNDFQKGDIAEGYSVSREKKESFPLTVTSAQKNPTAFYLCASSSANEQFFGPGTRLTVL.

The CDR3 reads CASSFPLTSGGEETQYF. The CDR3 DNA follows: TGTGCCAGCAGCTTCCCCCTCACTAGCGGGGGGGAGGAGACCCAGTACTTC. V usage is TRBV7-2 and J usage is TRBJ2-5; 13 nucleotides match TRBD2. The CDR3 has 17 residues. Germline CDR1 SGHTA, CDR2 FQGNSA. After removal of 3 bases from V and 5 bases from J, the junction contained 9 bases not matched to a gene.

The chain combines TRBV6-1 with TRBJ1-1; D is undetermined. The germline gives CDR1 MNHNS, CDR2 SASEGT. V was pared by 2 bases and J by 0 bases, with 7 bases between. The CDR3 runs 14 residues. The CDR3 spells CASSERGMNTEAFF. The CDR3 bases are TGTGCCAGCAGTGAACGGGGAATGAACACTGAAGCTTTCTTT.